This entry lists 7 T cell receptor beta chains sequenced from one sample in a study of control samples from healthy donors and cancer patients. Libraries were prepared by immunoSEQ multiplex PCR; TCRdb keeps only in-frame clonotypes and omits some of them. The repertoire holds about 140,000 clones, with less than 90% as singletons. Sequences were obtained from blood. The source is a woman in her 30s in good health.

This chain links TRBV18 with TRBJ2-1; 13 nucleotides match TRBD2. Germline CDR1 is KGHSH and CDR2 is LQKENI. There are 21 residues in the CDR3. V gave up 4 bases and J gave up 0 bases; unmatched junction bases: 15. CDR3 protein: CASSRTGLAGVRGSSYNEQFF. The CDR3 nucleotides read TGTGCCAGCTCACGTACAGGACTAGCGGGAGTGAGGGGGAGCTCCTACAATGAGCAGTTCTTC.

The rearrangement uses TRBV28 and TRBJ1-2; D gene uncertain. The CDR3 has 14 amino acids. Deletions cut 4 bases from V and 4 bases from J, with 13 bases between. Germline loops: CDR1 MDHEN, CDR2 SYDVKM. In nucleotides, the CDR3 is TGTGCCAGCAGTTCGGCCCAACGGTCCTATGGCTACACCTTC. It specifies CASSSAQRSYGYTF.

The chain couples TRBV5-1 to TRBJ1-1, with D possibly TRBD1 on 6 matching bases. The CDR3 sequence is 13 residues long. The V gene lost 3 bases and the J gene lost 1 base, with 7 bases spanning the gap. The germline CDR1 and CDR2 sequences are SGHRS and YFSETQ. This chain's CDR3 is CASSSQGNTEAFF. The CDR3 DNA sequence: TGCGCCAGCAGCTCACAGGGGAACACTGAAGCTTTCTTT.

The chain joins TRBV28 to TRBJ1-6, with D tentatively TRBD1 (5 bases). The V end was cut by 6 bases, the J end by 14 bases, with 26 bases between. The CDR3 is made up of 16 amino acids. Per germline, CDR1 MDHEN and CDR2 SYDVKM. The CDR3 DNA reads as TGTGCCAGCAGATCCACCGGGACGAACATCGGGGTGGCCCTCCACTTT. Its protein product is CASRSTGTNIGVALHF.

This chain uses TRBV12-5 with TRBJ2-2; possibly TRBD2 for D (8 bases). The V end lost 6 bases, the J end lost 0 bases, and 29 bases lay between the germline ends. This CDR3 has 21 residues. Germline CDR1 reads LGHNT; CDR2 reads FRNRAP. Written as DNA, the CDR3 is TGTGCTAGTGGAAATACAGGGGCGGTAGCGGGATACAACGCGAACACCGGGGAGCTGTTTTTT. Its translation: CASGNTGAVAGYNANTGELFF.

The J gene is TRBJ1-2, the V gene TRBV7-7, with D unclear. V was shortened by 5 bases and J by 5 bases, with 15 bases between the two germline ends. Germline assignment: CDR1 SSHAT and CDR2 FNYEAQ (reference sequence). The CDR3 sequence is 14 residues long. The CDR3 coding sequence is TGTGCCAGCAGCCCCCTGGGCGGGGAGTATGGCTACACCTTC. Its translation is CASSPLGGEYGYTF.

The chain has TRBV19 and TRBJ1-1; weak D call: TRBD1 (5 bases). The length of the CDR3 is 12 residues. Germline loops: CDR1 LNHDA, CDR2 SQIVND (reference sequence). The V and J ends lost 7 bases and 3 bases respectively, with 9 bases between them. CDR3 in amino acids: CASTEGYTEAFF. The CDR3 region has the DNA TGTGCCAGTACCGAGGGGTACACTGAAGCTTTCTTT.